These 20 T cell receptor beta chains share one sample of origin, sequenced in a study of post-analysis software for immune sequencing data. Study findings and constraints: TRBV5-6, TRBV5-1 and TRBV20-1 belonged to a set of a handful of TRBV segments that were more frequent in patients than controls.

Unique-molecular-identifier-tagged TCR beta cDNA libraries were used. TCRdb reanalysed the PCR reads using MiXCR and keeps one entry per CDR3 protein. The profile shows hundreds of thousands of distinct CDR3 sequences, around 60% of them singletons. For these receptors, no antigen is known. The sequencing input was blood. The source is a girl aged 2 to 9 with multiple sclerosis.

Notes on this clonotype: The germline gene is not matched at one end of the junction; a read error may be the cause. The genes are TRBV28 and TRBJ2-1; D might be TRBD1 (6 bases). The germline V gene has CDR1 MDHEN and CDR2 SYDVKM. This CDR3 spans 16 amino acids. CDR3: CAGSSLTAQGYNEQFF. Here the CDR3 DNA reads TGTGCCGGCAGTTCCCTGACAGCCCAGGGGTACAATGAGCAGTTCTTC. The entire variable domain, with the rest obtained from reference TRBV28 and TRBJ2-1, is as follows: DVKVTQSSRYLVKRTGEKVFLECVQDMDHENMFWYRQDPGLGLRLIYFSYDVKMKEKGDIPEGYSVSREKKERFSLILESASTNQTSMYLCAGSSLTAQGYNEQFFGPGTRLTVL.

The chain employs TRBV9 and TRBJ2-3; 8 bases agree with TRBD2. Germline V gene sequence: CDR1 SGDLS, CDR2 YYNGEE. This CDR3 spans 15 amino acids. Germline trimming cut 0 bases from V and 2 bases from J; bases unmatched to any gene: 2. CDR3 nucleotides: TGTGCCAGCAGCGTAGCGGGGGGGAACACAGATACGCAGTATTTT. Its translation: CASSVAGGNTDTQYF.

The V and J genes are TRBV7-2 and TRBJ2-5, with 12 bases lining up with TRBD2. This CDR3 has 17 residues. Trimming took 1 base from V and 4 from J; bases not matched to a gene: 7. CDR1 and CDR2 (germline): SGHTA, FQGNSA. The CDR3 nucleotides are TGTGCCAGCAGCTTAGAGGGGATACTAGCGGGAGGAGAGACCCAGTACTTC. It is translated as CASSLEGILAGGETQYF. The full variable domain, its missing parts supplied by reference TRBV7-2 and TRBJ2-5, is GAGVSQSPSNKVTEKGKDVELRCDPISGHTALYWYRQSLGQGLEFLIYFQGNSAPDKSGLPSDRFSAERTGGSVSTLTIQRTQQEDSAVYLCASSLEGILAGGETQYFGPGTRLLVL.

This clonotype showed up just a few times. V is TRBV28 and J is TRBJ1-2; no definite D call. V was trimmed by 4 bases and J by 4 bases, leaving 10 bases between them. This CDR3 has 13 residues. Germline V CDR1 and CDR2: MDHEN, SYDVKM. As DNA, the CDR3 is TGTGCCAGCAGTTCCCCGGGGTCCTATGGCTACACCTTC. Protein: CASSSPGSYGYTF.

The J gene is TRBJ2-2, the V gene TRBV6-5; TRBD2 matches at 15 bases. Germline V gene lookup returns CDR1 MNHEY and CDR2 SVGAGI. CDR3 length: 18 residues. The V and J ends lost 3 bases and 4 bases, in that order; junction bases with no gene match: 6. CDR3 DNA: TGTGCCAGCAGTTATGGACTAGCGGGAGGGCCGGTCACCGGGGAGCTGTTTTTT. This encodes CASSYGLAGGPVTGELFF.

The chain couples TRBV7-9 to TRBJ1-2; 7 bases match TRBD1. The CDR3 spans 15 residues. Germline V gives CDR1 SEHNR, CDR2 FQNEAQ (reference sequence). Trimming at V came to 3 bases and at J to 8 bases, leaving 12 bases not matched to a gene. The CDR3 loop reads CASSLVRDRGGGYTF. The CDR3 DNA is TGTGCCAGCAGCTTGGTTAGGGACCGAGGGGGCGGCTACACCTTC.

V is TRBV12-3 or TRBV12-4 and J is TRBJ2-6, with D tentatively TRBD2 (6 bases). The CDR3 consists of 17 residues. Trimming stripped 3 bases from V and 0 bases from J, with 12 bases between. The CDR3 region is CASSFGGLSSGANVLTF. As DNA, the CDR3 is TGTGCCAGCAGTTTTGGGGGACTGAGCTCTGGGGCCAACGTCCTGACTTTC.

The CDR3, as DNA: TGTGCCAGCAGTGAAGCGCTCTGGACAGGGGGCGGAGGCTACACCTTC. Translated, it gives CASSEALWTGGGGYTF. The chain has TRBV2 and TRBJ1-2; TRBD1 matches 11 bases. This CDR3 has 16 residues. After removal of 0 bases from V and 8 bases from J, the junction contained 8 bases not matched to a gene. Germline V gene sequence: CDR1 SNHLY, CDR2 FYNNEI. Looking up the rest from reference TRBV2 and TRBJ1-2 gives the full variable domain: EPEVTQTPSHQVTQMGQEVILRCVPISNHLYFYWYRQILGQKVEFLVSFYNNEISEKSEIFDDQFSVERPDGSNFTLKIRSTKLEDSAMYFCASSEALWTGGGGYTFGSGTRLTVV.

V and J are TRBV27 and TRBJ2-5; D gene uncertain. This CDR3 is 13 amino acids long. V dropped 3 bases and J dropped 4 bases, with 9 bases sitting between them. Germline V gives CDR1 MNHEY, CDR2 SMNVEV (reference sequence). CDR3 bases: TGTGCCAGCAGTTTCGGTAGGGCAGAGACCCAGTACTTC. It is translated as CASSFGRAETQYF.

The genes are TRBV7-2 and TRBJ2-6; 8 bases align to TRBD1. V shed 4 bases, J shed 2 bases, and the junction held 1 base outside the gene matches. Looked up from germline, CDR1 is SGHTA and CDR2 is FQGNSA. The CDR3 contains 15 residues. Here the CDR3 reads CASSWTGTGANVLTF. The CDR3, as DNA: TGTGCCAGCAGCTGGACAGGGACTGGGGCCAACGTCCTGACTTTC.

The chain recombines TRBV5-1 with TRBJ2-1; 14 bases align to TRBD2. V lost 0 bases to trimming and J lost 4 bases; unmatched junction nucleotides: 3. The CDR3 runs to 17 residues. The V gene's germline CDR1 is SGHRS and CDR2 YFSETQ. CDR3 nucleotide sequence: TGCGCCAGCAGCTTGGTAGGGACTAGCGGGGGATACAATGAGCAGTTCTTC. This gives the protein CASSLVGTSGGYNEQFF. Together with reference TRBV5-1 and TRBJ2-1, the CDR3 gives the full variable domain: KAGVTQTPRYLIKTRGQQVTLSCSPISGHRSVSWYQQTPGQGLQFLFEYFSETQRNKGNFPGRFSGRQFSNSRSEMNVSTLELGDSALYLCASSLVGTSGGYNEQFFGPGTRLTVL.

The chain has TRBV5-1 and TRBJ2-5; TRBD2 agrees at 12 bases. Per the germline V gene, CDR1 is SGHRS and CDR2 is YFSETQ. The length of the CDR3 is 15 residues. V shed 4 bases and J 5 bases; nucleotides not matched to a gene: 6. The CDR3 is CASSPMGLAGETQYF. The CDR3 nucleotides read TGCGCCAGCAGCCCCATGGGACTAGCGGGTGAGACCCAGTACTTC.

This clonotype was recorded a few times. CDR3 residues: CATSREGRRETQYF. The CDR3 nucleotides are TGTGCCACCAGCAGAGAGGGAAGGCGAGAGACCCAGTACTTC. The chain joins TRBV15 to TRBJ2-5; D gene unclear. The length of the CDR3 is 14 residues. Germline V CDR1 and CDR2: LNHNV, YYDKDF (reference sequence). V shed 0 bases and J shed 4 bases, with 9 bases lying between them. The full variable domain, with the rest looked up from reference TRBV15 and TRBJ2-5, is DAMVIQNPRYQVTQFGKPVTLSCSQTLNHNVMYWYQQKSSQAPKLLFHYYDKDFNNEADTPDNFQSRRPNTSFCFLDIRSPGLGDTAMYLCATSREGRRETQYFGPGTRLLVL.

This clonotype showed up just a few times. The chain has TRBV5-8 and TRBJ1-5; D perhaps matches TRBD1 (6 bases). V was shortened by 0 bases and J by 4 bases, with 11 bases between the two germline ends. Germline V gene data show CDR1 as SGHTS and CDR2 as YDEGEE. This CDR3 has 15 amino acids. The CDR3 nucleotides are TGTGCCAGCAGCTTGGTGGGGGGCCTTAATCAGCCCCAGCATTTT. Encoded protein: CASSLVGGLNQPQHF.

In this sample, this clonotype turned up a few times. CDR3 nucleotide sequence: TGCAGCGTTGAATCACAGAACACTGAAGCTTTCTTT. This gives the protein CSVESQNTEAFF. This chain uses TRBV29-1 with TRBJ1-1; D is unresolved. The CDR3 is 12 amino acids. Trimming took 2 bases from V and 1 from J, leaving 5 bases between them. Germline V gene sequence: CDR1 SQVTM, CDR2 ANQGSEA.

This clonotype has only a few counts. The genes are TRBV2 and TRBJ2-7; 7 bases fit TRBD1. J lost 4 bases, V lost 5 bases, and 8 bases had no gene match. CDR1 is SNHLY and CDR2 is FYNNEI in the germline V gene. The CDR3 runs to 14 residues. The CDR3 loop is CASSFMGQPYEQYF. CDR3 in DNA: TGTGCCAGCAGTTTCATGGGACAGCCTTACGAGCAGTACTTC.

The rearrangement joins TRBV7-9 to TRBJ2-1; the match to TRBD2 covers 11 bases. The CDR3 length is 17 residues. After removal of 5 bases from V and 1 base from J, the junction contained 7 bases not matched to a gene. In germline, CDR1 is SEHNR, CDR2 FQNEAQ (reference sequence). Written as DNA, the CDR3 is TGTGCCAGCAGCGAATCTAGCGGGAGGCCGTCCTACAATGAGCAGTTCTTC. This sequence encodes CASSESSGRPSYNEQFF.

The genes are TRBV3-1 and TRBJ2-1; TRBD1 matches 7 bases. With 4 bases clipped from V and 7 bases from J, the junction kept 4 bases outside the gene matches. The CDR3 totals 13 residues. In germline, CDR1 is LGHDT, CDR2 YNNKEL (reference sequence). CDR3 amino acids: CASSPTGQNEQFF. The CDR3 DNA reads TGTGCCAGCAGCCCGACAGGGCAGAATGAGCAGTTCTTC.

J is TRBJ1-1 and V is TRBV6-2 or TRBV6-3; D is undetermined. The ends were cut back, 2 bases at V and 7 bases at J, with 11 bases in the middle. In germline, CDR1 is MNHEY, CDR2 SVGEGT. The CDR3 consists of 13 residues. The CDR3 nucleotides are TGTGCCAGCAGTTACCGGGCAGTAGGTGAAGCTTTCTTT. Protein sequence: CASSYRAVGEAFF.

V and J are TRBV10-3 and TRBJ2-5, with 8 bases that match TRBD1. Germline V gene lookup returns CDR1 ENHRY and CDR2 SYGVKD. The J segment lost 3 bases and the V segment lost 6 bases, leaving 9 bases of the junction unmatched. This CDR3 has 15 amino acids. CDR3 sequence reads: CAISIPGGTEETQYF. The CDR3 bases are TGTGCCATCAGCATTCCAGGGGGCACCGAAGAGACCCAGTACTTC.